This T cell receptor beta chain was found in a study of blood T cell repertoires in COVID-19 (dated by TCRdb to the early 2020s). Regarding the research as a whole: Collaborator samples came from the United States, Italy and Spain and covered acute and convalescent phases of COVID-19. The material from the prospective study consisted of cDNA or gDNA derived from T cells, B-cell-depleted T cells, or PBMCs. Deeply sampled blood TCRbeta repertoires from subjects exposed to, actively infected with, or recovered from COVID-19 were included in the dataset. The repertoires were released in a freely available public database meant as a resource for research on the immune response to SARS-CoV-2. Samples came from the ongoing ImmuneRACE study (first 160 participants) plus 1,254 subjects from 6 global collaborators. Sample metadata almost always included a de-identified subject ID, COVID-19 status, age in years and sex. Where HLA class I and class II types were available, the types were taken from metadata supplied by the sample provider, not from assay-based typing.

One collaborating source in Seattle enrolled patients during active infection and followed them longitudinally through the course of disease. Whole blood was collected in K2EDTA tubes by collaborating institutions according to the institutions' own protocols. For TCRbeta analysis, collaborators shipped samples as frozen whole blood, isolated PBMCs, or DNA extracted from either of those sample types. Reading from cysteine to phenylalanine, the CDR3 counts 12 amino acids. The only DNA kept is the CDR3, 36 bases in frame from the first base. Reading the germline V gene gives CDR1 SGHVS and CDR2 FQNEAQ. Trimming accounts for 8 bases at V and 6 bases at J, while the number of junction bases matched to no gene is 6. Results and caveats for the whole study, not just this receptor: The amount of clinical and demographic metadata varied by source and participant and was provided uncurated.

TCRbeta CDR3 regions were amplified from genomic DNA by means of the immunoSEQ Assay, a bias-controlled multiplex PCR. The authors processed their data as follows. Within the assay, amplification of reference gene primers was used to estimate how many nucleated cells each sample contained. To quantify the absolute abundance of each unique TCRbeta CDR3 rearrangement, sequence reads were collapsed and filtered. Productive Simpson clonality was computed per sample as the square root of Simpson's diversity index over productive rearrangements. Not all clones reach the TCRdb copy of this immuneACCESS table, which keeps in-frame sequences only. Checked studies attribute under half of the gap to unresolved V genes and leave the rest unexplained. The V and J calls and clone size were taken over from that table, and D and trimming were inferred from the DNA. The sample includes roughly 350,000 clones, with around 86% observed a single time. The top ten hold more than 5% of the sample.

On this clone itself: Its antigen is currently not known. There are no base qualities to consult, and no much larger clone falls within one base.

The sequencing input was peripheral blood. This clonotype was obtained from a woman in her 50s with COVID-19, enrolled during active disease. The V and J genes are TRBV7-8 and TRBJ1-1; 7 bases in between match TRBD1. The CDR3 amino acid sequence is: CASLDRVAEAFF. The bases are TGTGCCAGCTTAGACAGGGTCGCTGAAGCTTTCTTT.